The clone carrying this T cell receptor (beta chain) was detected only once. Its antigen is currently unknown. The CDR3 totals 15 residues. Germline values: CDR1 SGHTA, CDR2 FQGNSA. Trimming took 2 bases from V and 5 from J; bases not matched to a gene: 4. This entry is derived from a study of shared clonotypes between healthy human individuals. CD4+ cells yielded CD45RA+ naive and CD45RA-negative memory subsets. This table comes from immunoSEQ multiplex PCR, and its TCRdb copy is limited to in-frame clones, with some not included. Among approximately 2.5 million clones, approximately 93% were seen once, and the ten largest hold 0.36%. Notes on the study in general: Some naive CD4 clonotypes, around 4.9%, turned up in common across several donors. When compared with the clonotypes that were shared by all four sorted-subset donors, the non-shared clonotypes turned out to have lower generation probabilities.

The V call is TRBV7-2, the J call TRBJ2-2; 8 bases are shared with TRBD2. The sequence derives from a man between 18 and 29 years old in good health. Some clones in this sample may be carry-over from other donors' samples. Sample: naive CD4+ T cells from PBMCs. Subset in this sample: CD45RA+ positively selected. The DNA for the CDR3 is TGTGCCAGCAGCTTACTAGCGGGTATAACCGGGGAGCTGTTTTTT. This codes for CASSLLAGITGELFF. Drawing the rest from reference TRBV7-2 and TRBJ2-2, the complete variable domain is GAGVSQSPSNKVTEKGKDVELRCDPISGHTALYWYRQSLGQGLEFLIYFQGNSAPDKSGLPSDRFSAERTGGSVSTLTIQRTQQEDSAVYLCASSLLAGITGELFFGEGSRLTVL.